This record looks at one TCR beta chain sequence and its context. The antigen is unknown. CDR3 length: 15 amino acids. The germline V gene has CDR1 SEHNR and CDR2 FQNEAQ (reference sequence). V was clipped by 5 bases and J by 0 bases, with 13 bases between them. This entry is derived from a study of a mutant IDH1 vaccine in newly diagnosed glioma. Time point given: week 47, end of study. Doses comprised 300 ug of mutant IDH1 20-mer peptide each, plus topical imiquimod. General study results and limits: Altogether, 85% to 95% of patients exhibited vaccine-induced immune responses.

Assay used: immunoSEQ multiplex PCR; TCRdb lists only in-frame clones, some missing. This sample has fewer than 35,000 clones, with around 82% found just once. The sample in question was PBMCs, obtained from a glioma patient whose treatment included an IDH1 peptide vaccine. This TCR came from a man aged 25-45 years with glioma. The gene calls are TRBV7-9 and TRBJ1-1, with D hard to call. The CDR3 region is CASSPTTAMNTEAFF. For the CDR3, the DNA is TGTGCCAGCAGCCCGACGACTGCGATGAACACTGAAGCTTTCTTT.